This T cell receptor (beta chain) derives from a study of CD8+ T cells in alopecia areata (dated by TCRdb to 2016 to 2018). About the study as a whole: Treated patients were enrolled in an open-label pilot trial of oral tofacitinib, 5 to 10 mg twice daily, for moderate-to-severe alopecia areata. Tofacitinib was given for 6 to 18 months, followed by 6 months of follow-up off drug to assess delayed response and recurrence. Amplification of TCRbeta CDR3 regions was done by immunoSEQ multiplex PCR using 35 Vbeta forward primers and 13 Jbeta reverse primers. For the treated patients, the SALT score, which quantifies what percentage of scalp surface area is affected, served as the measure of disease severity. On the human side, TCRbeta sequencing was run on scalp tissue and on sorted CD4+ and CD8+ peripheral blood T cells from healthy controls and from alopecia areata patients with either patchy or totalis/universalis disease. Clonality in the scalp was compared among normal scalp (n=4), patchy alopecia areata scalp (n=8), and alopecia totalis/universalis scalp (n=8). RNA was obtained with the PAXgene miRNA kit for fixed scalp, the miRNeasy kit for PBMCs, and the RNeasy kit for mouse skin. In both human patients and the C3H/HeJ mouse model, the study applied high-throughput TCRbeta sequencing to look at T cell clonal expansion in alopecia areata. Biopsies were taken from tofacitinib-treated patients at baseline and at 4 and 24 weeks of treatment, and a later scalp biopsy was taken in several of the tofacitinib-treated patients. Points the paper makes about the study in general: TCR sequences shared between patients were less clear than in mice, possibly partly because of HLA diversity in the patient population. With tofacitinib, both scalp clonality and the number of expanded CD8+ clones among the top 100 scalp clones went down significantly. Unlike mouse skin, which is dominated by gammadelta T cells, normal human skin has resident alphabeta T cells that are also sequenced, and this complicates analysis of the scalp TCR repertoire. Higher clonality and more expanded CD8+ clones were observed in lesional scalp than in normal scalp, particularly in alopecia totalis/universalis, a finding suggestive of antigenic drive. Because the treated cohort was small and had only one nonresponder, larger studies are needed to examine links between baseline CD8+ expansion and response. Many expanded lesional clones persisted in scalp and blood during tofacitinib treatment, which may partly explain relapse after stopping treatment.

Concerning this clone: No antigen is known for it. Qualities for individual bases were not recorded, and no much larger clone is one base off.

V and J are trimmed by 2 bases and 1 base, and the gene matches miss 11 bases of the junction. CDR3 length: 17 amino acids, cysteine to phenylalanine. Only the CDR3 DNA stays, 51 bases, in frame from base 1. According to the germline V gene (reference sequence), CDR1 reads GTSNPN and CDR2 reads SVGIG. The sample's time point label, in plain terms: about 25 weeks on oral tofacitinib. The treatment or condition label of this sample denotes: oral pan-JAK inhibitor, 5-10 mg twice daily. Lesional scalp punch biopsies and peripheral blood were obtained from alopecia areata patients. PBMCs were isolated by density centrifugation and stained for CD3, CD4 and CD8, after which CD4+ and CD8+ T cells were sorted on a FACSAria. Library generation was performed with the immunoSEQ multiplex PCR assay. To provide template for TCR sequencing, every sample had RNA extracted and reverse transcribed into cDNA. First-strand cDNA was synthesized with SuperScript III using a 2:1 mix of oligo-dT and random hexamers. Amplification bias was assessed with a synthetic immune receptor repertoire, and residual bias was removed computationally. The original methods were these. Raw reads were preprocessed for error removal, and CDR3 was defined according to IMGT conventions as running from the conserved cysteine to phenylalanine. To get clonality, Shannon entropy was normalized by log2 of the number of productive unique TCRs and the result was subtracted from 1. Whether scalp clones were CD4 or CD8 was inferred by matching scalp TCRbeta sequences against CD4 and CD8 repertoires sorted from blood. Held by TCRdb, this immuneACCESS table contains in-frame sequences only and omits some clones. Under half of the omission traces to an unresolved V gene where checked; the cause of the rest is unknown. For V, J and clone size, that table is used; D and trimming come from the DNA. Present in this sample are about 290,000 clones, about three fifths of which were seen just once. The ten largest clones take up 1.8% of the sample.

The sequence derives from a human donor with alopecia areata. The chain couples TRBV30 to TRBJ1-5; a stretch of 7 junction bases matches TRBD1. Specimen: CD4+ T cells sorted from blood, collected at week 24, from a patient treated with tofacitinib. The CDR3 corresponds to CAWSPGTAQGSNQPQHF. The DNA sequence is TGTGCCTGGAGTCCCGGGACAGCCCAAGGAAGCAATCAGCCCCAGCATTTT.